This note documents a single T cell receptor beta chain sequence. No cognate antigen has been identified for it. The record has no base qualities; no much larger clone is one base away. Preparation of the library involved the immunoSEQ multiplex PCR assay. The immuneACCESS repertoire file appears here via TCRdb, limited to in-frame rearrangements. These files lack a portion of the clones; in checked studies, under half of the deficit traces to unresolved V genes, and the cause of the others is not known. For this sample there are about 73,000 clones; 93% appear just once. The ten biggest clones cover 0.25% to 0.3% of the sample. The sample originates from a study of technical replicates of blood from a handful of donors (dated by TCRdb to about 2017). The germline V gene (reference sequence) specifies LNHDA as CDR1 and SQIVND as CDR2. Trimmed from V: 5 bases; trimmed from J: 6 bases; junction bases lacking a gene match: 9. CDR3 length: 16 amino acids, cysteine to phenylalanine. CDR3 DNA only is kept here, 48 bases in frame from base 1.

The chain links TRBV19 with TRBJ2-1; 11 bases in between match TRBD2. Sequenced input: T cells isolated from PBMCs. The origin of this receptor is a human donor in good health. CDR3 reads: CASSARLAGLGNEQFF. The DNA is TGTGCCAGTAGTGCCCGACTAGCGGGGCTCGGCAATGAGCAGTTCTTC.